Listed below are T cell receptor beta chains from one sample, sequenced in a study of T cell changes during pregnancy in multiple sclerosis. This table comes from immunoSEQ multiplex PCR, and its TCRdb copy is limited to in-frame clones, with some not included. This sample yields 70,000 or so clones, of which around 92% are seen a single time; 1.5% to 2.5% belongs to the top ten. The source was peripheral blood, collected in the third trimester of pregnancy. Source of these receptors: a female donor in good health, enrolled as a control in a pregnancy study. CDR3s include the opening cysteine and the closing phenylalanine or tryptophan. A D gene is named only where the DNA matches it firmly. Size is omitted from some rows. Given values are once, few, many or a class for expanded clones.

j_gene	d_gene	v_gene	abundance	CDR3nt	CDR3aa
TRBJ1-1	.	TRBV6-6	.	TGTGCCAGCACCTCCCCGGGAGGGATGAACACTGAAGCTTTCTTT	CASTSPGGMNTEAFF
TRBJ2-5	TRBD1	TRBV7-9	.	TGTGCCAGCAGCGAAACAGGGGGCTATGTTCAAGACCAGTACTTC	CASSETGGYVQDQYF
TRBJ2-7	.	TRBV7-2	.	TGTGCCAGCAGCTTAGACGCGAATGGGGCCCGGGAGCAGTACTTC	CASSLDANGAREQYF
TRBJ2-1	.	TRBV30	.	TGTGCCTGGAGTACCGGGTTCGTGAATGAGCAGTTCTTC	CAWSTGFVNEQFF
TRBJ2-2	TRBD2	TRBV2	.	TGTGCCAGCAGAGGGACTAGCGGGTGGGTCGGGGAGCTGTTTTTT	CASRGTSGWVGELFF
TRBJ2-1	TRBD2	TRBV7-2	.	TGTGCCAGCAGCTTCGCTAGCGGGAGAGGGTATGAGCAGTTCTTC	CASSFASGRGYEQFF
TRBJ2-2	TRBD1	TRBV4-3	.	TGCGCCAGCAGCGCGCAATACAGGGGGAGGTCCGGGGAGCTGTTTTTT	CASSAQYRGRSGELFF
TRBJ2-1	TRBD2	TRBV4-3	.	TGCGCCAGCAGCCAAGAAGGCGGGACTACCTACAATGAGCAGTTCTTC	CASSQEGGTTYNEQFF
TRBJ1-2	TRBD1	TRBV29-1	.	TGCAGCGTTGAAAAGGGACAGGGATCCTATGGCTACACCTTC	CSVEKGQGSYGYTF
TRBJ1-2	.	TRBV19	.	TGTGCCAGTAGTTGGCAGGCGGGAGCTAACTATGGCTACACCTTC	CASSWQAGANYGYTF
TRBJ1-6	TRBD1	TRBV11-1	.	TGTGCCAGCAGCTTCCTTACAGGGGAGTATTCACCCCTCCACTTT	CASSFLTGEYSPLHF
TRBJ1-4	.	TRBV28	.	TGTGCCAGCAGTTTCAGGAATGAAAAACTGTTTTTT	CASSFRNEKLFF
TRBJ1-2	.	TRBV5-4	.	TGTGCCAGCAGCTTGTTTGACAGGCTAAACTATGGCTACACCTTC	CASSLFDRLNYGYTF
TRBJ2-3	.	TRBV29-1	.	TGCAGCGTTGTGTACAGGGAAGGCACAGATACGCAGTATTTT	CSVVYREGTDTQYF
TRBJ2-7	TRBD1	TRBV6-5	.	TGTGCCAGCAGTTACTCCGGGACAGGGGGCTACGAGCAGTACTTC	CASSYSGTGGYEQYF
TRBJ1-5	.	TRBV30	.	TGTGCCTGGGGCGACAGTAGCAATCAGCCCCAGCATTTT	CAWGDSSNQPQHF
TRBJ2-3	.	TRBV11-2	.	TGTGCCAGCAGCTTAGGTGCGGCGGTGATGACAGATACGCAGTATTTT	CASSLGAAVMTDTQYF
TRBJ2-1	TRBD2	TRBV12-5	.	TGTGCTAGTGGTTTGAGCACTAGCGGGGTAAAGAGCTCCTACAATGAGCAGTTCTTC	CASGLSTSGVKSSYNEQFF
TRBJ1-1	TRBD1	TRBV4-3	.	TGCGCCAGCAGCCATACCGGGACAGGGGACACTGAAGCTTTCTTT	CASSHTGTGDTEAFF
TRBJ2-5	.	TRBV6-4	few	TGTGCCAGCAGTGAAGTTGGCGGGCAAGAGACCCAGTACTTC	CASSEVGGQETQYF
TRBJ2-7	TRBD1	TRBV29-1	.	TGCAGCGTCCTGGACAGGGTGGGGTACGAGCAGTACTTC	CSVLDRVGYEQYF
TRBJ1-2	.	TRBV11-2	once	TGTGCCAGCAGCTTATCTGCAGGGGCTGGCTACACCTTC	CASSLSAGAGYTF
TRBJ1-2	.	TRBV18	.	TGTGCCAGCTCACCACTAGCTCCAGGGCGCTATGGCTACACCTTC	CASSPLAPGRYGYTF
TRBJ2-3	TRBD1	TRBV9	.	TGTGCCAGCAGCGTAGCTTTAGGGGGACAGGGGCAAGATACGCAGTATTTT	CASSVALGGQGQDTQYF
TRBJ2-7	TRBD2	TRBV15	.	TGTGCCACCAGCAGGGATAAGGGAGGGTTATGGTACGAGCAGTACTTC	CATSRDKGGLWYEQYF
TRBJ2-2	.	TRBV4-3	.	TGCGCCAGCAGCCAGTCCCGCGTGCCCGGGGAGCTGTTTTTT	CASSQSRVPGELFF
TRBJ1-1	TRBD1	TRBV6-5	.	TGTGCCAGCAGTTACTCGAGGACAGGGATGTTTGCTGAAGCTTTCTTT	CASSYSRTGMFAEAFF
TRBJ2-1	.	TRBV4-1	.	TGCGCCAGCAGCTCTACAGGTGGCTCCTACAATGAGCAGTTCTTC	CASSSTGGSYNEQFF